This is a list of T cell receptor beta chains from one sample in a study of beta chain features in type 1 diabetes. Sequenced by immunoSEQ multiplex PCR; TCRdb stores in-frame clones only, minus some. The sample consists of roughly 140,000 clones, about 8.5% of them appearing once. What was sequenced was central memory CD4+ T cells from blood. The receptors stem from a man in his late teens or twenties in good health. The CDR3 runs from the conserved cysteine through the conserved F or W. The D gene is left open where the match is weak. Part of the rows lack a size; the others show once, few, many or a class for expanded clones.

D gene | J gene | V gene | clone size | CDR3 DNA | CDR3 protein
TRBD1 | TRBJ1-1 | TRBV7-3 | - | TGTGCCAGCAGCCAGACAGGGTGGAGCACTGAAGCTTTCTTT | CASSQTGWSTEAFF
- | TRBJ2-1 | TRBV19 | many | TGTGCCAGCGCAACTGGCGGGATTGTAGATGAGCAGTTCTTC | CASATGGIVDEQFF
- | TRBJ1-4 | TRBV28 | - | TGTGCCAGCTACGGGACAACTAATGAAAAACTGTTTTTT | CASYGTTNEKLFF
TRBD2 | TRBJ2-3 | TRBV5-4 | few | TGTGCCAGCAGCTTGTCCTCTAGCGGGAGGCGGAATACGCAGTATTTT | CASSLSSSGRRNTQYF
TRBD1 | TRBJ2-3 | TRBV5-1 | - | TGCGCCAGCAGCTTGGCAGGACAGGGGGCTTTAGATACGCAGTATTTT | CASSLAGQGALDTQYF
- | TRBJ2-1 | TRBV5-5 | - | TGTGCCAGCAGCTTTTCGGGGACACCCATCGAGCAGTTCTTC | CASSFSGTPIEQFF
- | TRBJ1-5 | TRBV14 | few | TGTGCCAGCAGCTTGGGGGCTAGTGATCCCCAGCATTTT | CASSLGASDPQHF
- | TRBJ1-2 | TRBV7-2 | - | TGTGCCAGCAGGACAGACAGGCGAGCTAACTATGGCTACACCTTC | CASRTDRRANYGYTF
- | TRBJ1-1 | TRBV12-5 | - | TGTGCTAGTGCTGCCGAATGGGCTAACACTGAAGCTTTCTTT | CASAAEWANTEAFF
- | TRBJ1-3 | TRBV7-8 | - | TGTGCCAGCAGCCAAGACTCCGGAAACACCATATATTTT | CASSQDSGNTIYF
TRBD1 | TRBJ2-4 | TRBV9 | - | TGTGCCAGCAGCCTCCAGGACTCGGCAGGGGGTCTCAAAAACATTCAGTACTTC | CASSLQDSAGGLKNIQYF
TRBD1 | TRBJ2-3 | TRBV7-2 | - | TGTGCCAGCAGCTTATGGGGCGTGGGGACAGGGCAAGATACGCAGTATTTT | CASSLWGVGTGQDTQYF
TRBD1 | TRBJ2-7 | TRBV9 | many | TGTGCCAGCAGCGTAGGTGTAGGGGACAGCATGGTCGACGAGCAGTACTTC | CASSVGVGDSMVDEQYF
- | TRBJ2-7 | TRBV7-2 | many | TGTGCCAGCAGCTTAAGTACAGGGATCGCCTACGAGCAGTACTTC | CASSLSTGIAYEQYF
- | TRBJ1-2 | TRBV28 | few | TGTGCCAGCAGTTTTATGGGGGGCTATGGCTACACCTTC | CASSFMGGYGYTF
- | TRBJ2-3 | TRBV7-2 | few | TGTGCCAGCAGCTTAGCGGGCCAGGGGACAGATACGCAGTATTTT | CASSLAGQGTDTQYF
- | TRBJ1-2 | TRBV5-1 | few | TGCGCCAGCAGCCCTTCGACAGAATCCGGCTATGGCTACACCTTC | CASSPSTESGYGYTF
TRBD2 | TRBJ2-3 | TRBV7-3 | few | TGTGCCAGCAGCTCCACCGGCAGACTAGCGGGAGGGCCAGGCACAGATACGCAGTATTTT | CASSSTGRLAGGPGTDTQYF
- | TRBJ2-1 | TRBV7-6 | - | TGTGCCAGCAGCTTAGTTCTAGGCAGGGAAATCTACAATGAGCAGTTCTTC | CASSLVLGREIYNEQFF
TRBD1 | TRBJ2-2 | TRBV2 | - | TGTGCCAGCATGGTCGGGACAGCGTACACCGGGGAGCTGTTTTTT | CASMVGTAYTGELFF
- | TRBJ2-2 | TRBV12-5 | - | TGTGCTAGTGGTTCGGGGGCAGGGGGATCCGGGGAGCTGTTTTTT | CASGSGAGGSGELFF
TRBD2 | TRBJ2-5 | TRBV28 | few | TGTGCCAGCAGCCGTAGCGGGCGACGGGAAGAGACCCAGTACTTC | CASSRSGRREETQYF
- | TRBJ2-5 | TRBV4-1 | - | TGCGCCAGCAGCCAAGAAGGGCCCAAGCGGGTCCTCCAAGAGACCCAGTACTTC | CASSQEGPKRVLQETQYF